Described below is a single TCR beta chain sequence and its context. Its target is unknown. In making TCR cDNA, 5'RACE template switching added a universal primer site and UMIs to it. MiXCR was run by TCRdb on the 5' RACE reads, yielding one entry per CDR3 protein. The sample has about 320,000 distinct CDR3 sequences, approximately 12% seen once; the top ten hold about 3.3%. The CDR3 consists of 14 residues. The germline V gene has CDR1 MGHDK and CDR2 SYGVNS. Deletions cut 4 bases from V and 3 bases from J, with 12 bases between. The data are from a study of T cells after yellow fever vaccination. Study-wide results and caveats: Clones that expanded after primary vaccination mostly reappeared after the booster (roughly 97% CD4, approximately 85% CD8). Weaker overall was a secondary response that nonetheless peaked faster, on day 5 versus 15.

The clonotype comes from a man younger than 35 who received the YFV17D yellow fever vaccine. The sample here was CD4+ T cells sorted from PBMCs, taken 45 days after the yellow fever booster vaccination. The chain couples TRBV25-1 to TRBJ1-1; TRBD1 might be the D (5 bases). In nucleotides, the CDR3 is TGTGCCAGCAGTGGCTCCCCAGGGTACACTGAAGCTTTCTTT. This gives the protein CASSGSPGYTEAFF.